Only a few counts were recorded for the clone carrying this T cell receptor beta chain. The target antigen is unknown. In TCRdb, the 5' RACE reads were re-called with MiXCR into one record per CDR3 protein. The sample holds around 83,000 distinct CDR3 sequences; nearly 25% are singletons and the top ten take less than 55%. This entry is derived from a study of T-cell memory formation after mild COVID-19. Study background: Clusters of TCRs were largely donor specific. Notes on the study in general: The finding that pre-infection memory included some responding clones suggested that cross-reactive memory joined. Clonal second-wave expansions that peaked on day 37 had unconfirmed SARS-CoV-2 specificity.

Germline V gives CDR1 MGHDK, CDR2 SYGVNS. V lost 10 bases to trimming and J lost 3 bases, with 15 bases between them. The length of the CDR3 is 13 residues. This clonotype was obtained from a man younger than 30 who had mild COVID-19 (a few samples of this study predate the infection). Cell type and time point are not known. The chain employs TRBV25-1 and TRBJ1-1; D is uncertain. Sample: PBMCs or a T cell subset sorted from them (not recorded which). CDR3 DNA sequence: TGTGCCACCTCCATCGGGGTTCACACTGAAGCTTTCTTT. Translation gives CATSIGVHTEAFF.